Sequencing of this T cell receptor (beta chain) was carried out in a study of blood T cell repertoires in COVID-19. Study-wide context: Spain, Italy and the United States supplied samples that represented acute and convalescent COVID-19. T cells, B-cell-depleted T cells, or PBMCs provided the cDNA or gDNA that served as material.

CDR3 size: 16 residues. V lost 0 bases, J lost 7 bases, and 13 bases lay in between. CDR1 and CDR2 (germline): LGHDT, YNNKEL (reference sequence). Under the authors' procedure: It was from reference gene primer amplification that nucleated cell counts were estimated. The table came from immunoSEQ multiplex PCR; TCRdb's copy has only in-frame clones and leaves some out. V, J and clone size are taken as reported in that table, and D and trimming were inferred from the DNA itself. The repertoire includes approximately 140,000 clones, about 88% of them detected once, and 2.3% sits in the top ten. The sequenced sample consisted of peripheral blood. This sequence was found in a human donor in a cohort sampled during active COVID-19. The rearrangement links TRBV3-1 (or the pseudogene TRBV3-2) to TRBJ1-6; no definite D call. CDR3 in amino acids: CASSQDPGGPNSPLHF. DNA for the CDR3: TGTGCCAGCAGCCAAGATCCGGGAGGGCCAAATTCACCCCTCCACTTT.